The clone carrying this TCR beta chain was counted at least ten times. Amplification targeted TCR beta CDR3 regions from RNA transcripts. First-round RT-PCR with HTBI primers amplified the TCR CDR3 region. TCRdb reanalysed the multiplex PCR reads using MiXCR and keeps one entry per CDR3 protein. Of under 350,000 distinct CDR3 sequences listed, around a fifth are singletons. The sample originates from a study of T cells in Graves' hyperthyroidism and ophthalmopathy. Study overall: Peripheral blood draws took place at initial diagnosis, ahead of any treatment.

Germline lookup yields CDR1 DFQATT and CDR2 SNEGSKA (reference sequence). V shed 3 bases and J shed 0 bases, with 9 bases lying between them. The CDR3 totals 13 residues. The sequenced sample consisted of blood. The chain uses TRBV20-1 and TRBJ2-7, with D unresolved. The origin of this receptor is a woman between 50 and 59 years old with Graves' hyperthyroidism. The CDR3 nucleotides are TGCAGTGCTAGGCGCGTGCTCTCCTACGAGCAGTACTTC. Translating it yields CSARRVLSYEQYF.